What follows describes a single T cell receptor beta chain. Only one count was recorded for this clonotype. No antigen is known for it. No much larger clone exists at a distance of one base, and base qualities are not known. A lone read offers only weak evidence. The library came from multiplex PCR. The listed sequencing device is Illumina HiSeq 4000. CDR3 regions were amplified by Arm-PCR with iRepertoire HTBI primers to construct TCR beta libraries. Before sequencing, the PCR products underwent gel purification. On the authors' methods: Gene usage analysis of CDR3 amino acid clonotypes used the approximately 62 TRBV and 14 to 15 TRBJ segments found across samples. COPE and FqMerger were used to merge filtered high-quality paired reads into contigs. BLAST was used to align contigs to IMGT TRBV, TRBD and TRBJ reference genes, with CDR3 defined following IMGT. Any clonotype with a frequency above 0.1% was counted as a highly expanded clone. Shannon entropy served as the measure of repertoire diversity, while the Gini coefficient captured V-J evenness. A clonotype was considered public if more than one individual shared it. TCRdb reprocessed the public reads (quality trimming at Q25 with fastp, clone calling with MiXCR) and kept in-frame beta chains. Records with the same CDR3 protein are collapsed into one entry carrying the most frequent genes and DNA. The V and J calls, along with clone size, are taken from TCRdb and not from the paper's own processing. For this sample the table gives roughly 410,000 distinct CDR3 sequences, of which 15% were detected only once. Approximately 8% of the sample lies in the top ten.

The data originate from a study of regulatory T cells in long-lasting Graves disease (dated by TCRdb to about 2021). With regard to the full study: Patients with newly diagnosed Graves' disease had been on antithyroid drugs for under 3 months. Persistent Graves' disease patients were compared with newly diagnosed Graves' disease patients by peripheral blood TCR sequencing and RNA sequencing. The study was conducted in China and was registered as a clinical trial. A total of about 35 samples underwent TCR sequencing, from roughly 13 patients with persistent Graves' disease and 20 or so patients with newly diagnosed Graves' disease.

The time point label, as the study defines it: newly diagnosed GD, antithyroid drugs for less than 3 months. For both TCR sequencing and RNA sequencing, RNA was extracted from PBMCs in TRIzol. Graves' disease was diagnosed according to American Thyroid Association guidelines. The patients came from an endocrinology department in Xi'an, China. Each patient gave approximately 10 milliliters of peripheral blood, collected in an EDTA anticoagulant tube. Ficoll Paque Plus density gradient separation was used to isolate PBMCs, and no additional T cell sorting was done. An Agilent 2100 Bioanalyzer and agarose gel were used to check RNA quality, while a NanoDrop 2000 measured RNA concentration. Study-level results and caveats: TRBV28, TRBJ1-2 and TRBJ2-5 were preferentially used in persistent disease, while TRBV20-1 and TRBJ2-1 were favored in newly diagnosed disease. A larger number of public clonotypes was shared among persistent patients (2,741) than among newly diagnosed patients (approximately 930). Only the TCR beta chain was sequenced and analyzed. Compared with newly diagnosed patients, patients with persistent Graves' disease had lower TCR Shannon entropy and fewer highly expanded clones, which suggests clonal expansion. The authors acknowledged the small sample size as a limitation that may reduce accuracy. Only peripheral blood was studied, because thyroid tissue, the primary lesion, was inaccessible.

For CDR1 and CDR2, the germline V gene lists MDHEN and SYDVKM. There are 16 amino acids in the CDR3, from cysteine to phenylalanine inclusive. The DNA shown is the 48-base CDR3, in frame from base 1. Trimming takes 0 bases off V and 4 bases off J; junction bases not matched to a gene: 7. This sample also appeared in a second study, on T cells in Graves' hyperthyroidism and ophthalmopathy. From the second report: Stable Graves' hyperthyroidism was defined as the absence of progression to ophthalmopathy over 18 months of follow-up. Hyperthyroidism patients were newly diagnosed, had a disease duration of under 2 months, and were aged 18 to 65 years. The study excluded patients with uncontrolled infections, other autoimmune diseases, pregnancy or lactation. Diagnoses were established on the basis of clinical symptoms, serum thyroxine and TRAb, thyroid ultrasound, and orbital computed tomography. A first-round RT-PCR of the TCR CDR3 used the HTBI primer set with the Qiagen OneStep RT-PCR kit. Blood samples also contained most of the expanded thyroid clonotypes (frequency above 0.001), which suggests that blood repertoires may reflect thyroid immune responses. Ophthalmopathy was separated from stable hyperthyroidism by a 13 V-J signature model, with over 85% sensitivity and 81% to 83% specificity obtained in cross-validation and 80%/75% obtained in testing. In validation, progression to ophthalmopathy was predicted by the model with approximately 67% sensitivity and just over 72% specificity, a median of roughly 6 months before onset. TCR V-J signatures able to tell the groups apart were searched for in a discovery cohort of some 100 patients, of whom roughly 42 had Graves' ophthalmopathy and roughly 58 had stable Graves' hyperthyroidism. An independent validation cohort of about 20 hyperthyroidism patients and about 15 patients who later progressed to ophthalmopathy tested prospective prediction of ophthalmopathy. The 100 discovery patients were randomly split 7:3 into training and test sets. In roughly six Graves' hyperthyroidism patients, the study also compared T-cell repertoires from thyroid tissue with T-cell repertoires from blood. Following sampling, methimazole starting at 30 mg daily was given to hyperthyroidism patients, and high-dose intravenous methylprednisolone was given to ophthalmopathy patients. A second multiplex PCR round built the libraries, followed by size selection and purification. Paired-end sequencing of the libraries was performed with 100 bp reads on an Illumina HiSeq2000. SOAPnuke was used to process the raw data, throwing out any read that contained adapters or uncalled bases, had a mean Phred below 15, or lacked an exact constant-primer or identifier match. High-quality paired reads were merged using COPE v1.2.5, and each unique nucleotide sequence was defined as a clonotype. Clonotypes were aligned to IMGT TRBV, TRBD and TRBJ reference segments using MiTCR v1.1. The analysis was restricted to V-J combinations with a frequency above 0.0001, which together covered over 99% of the repertoires. The TCS score was defined as the ratio of F50 (clonal expansion) to E x V (chaos), calculated using BLOSUM62-based TCRdist between CDR3 peptides within each V-J. Welch's t-statistics and random forest reduced 500 to 650 V-J features to about 13, which were used in a naive Bayes classifier (R e1071). Sample size was not statistically predetermined, and investigators were not blinded to group allocation. According to the paper, TCR Vbeta CDR3 sequencing was carried out on approximately 140 peripheral blood samples, which came from under 50 ophthalmopathy, some 73 hyperthyroidism and around 17 progressor patients.

This clonotype originated in a middle-aged woman with Graves disease. Donor details come from another sample of the same person, matched by shared clones. The material was peripheral blood mononuclear cells (PBMCs), obtained at new diagnosis, from a patient treated with antithyroid drugs. The rearrangement combines TRBV28 with TRBJ2-7; 9 bases in between match TRBD1. The base sequence is TGTGCCAGCAGTTTATGGACCGGGACAGGGTTTTACGAGCAGTACTTC. It translates to CASSLWTGTGFYEQYF. Where the CDR3 stops, the reference TRBV28 and TRBJ2-7 genes take over; the full variable domain is DVKVTQSSRYLVKRTGEKVFLECVQDMDHENMFWYRQDPGLGLRLIYFSYDVKMKEKGDIPEGYSVSREKKERFSLILESASTNQTSMYLCASSLWTGTGFYEQYFGPGTRLTVT.